Each of the 27 T cell receptor beta chains below was sequenced from the same sample in a study of vaccination and CD4 T cells after COVID-19. Antigens for these TCRs are unknown. Cultured CD4+ T cells had their DNA profiled by the Oncomine TCR Beta short-read assay. TCRdb fed the PCR reads into MiXCR, producing one record per CDR3 protein. Of 5,000 to 8,000 distinct CDR3 sequences detected, about 55% appear once; the ten largest clones hold under 25%. Described treatment: approximately 10-day PBMC culture with coronavirus spike peptide pools or control peptides (ViraFEST assay). Gathered ahead of the COVID-19 pandemic (2011-2018) were the CD4+ T cells of the unexposed donor. The sample comprised CD4+ T cells from blood, cultured in vitro. Receptors were obtained from a human donor in good health.

The chain employs TRBV19 and TRBJ2-5; D is uncertain. This CDR3 comprises 11 residues. Trimming cost V 6 bases and J 5 bases, with 7 bases left between them. Germline V gene lookup returns CDR1 LNHDA and CDR2 SQIVND (reference sequence). As DNA, the CDR3 is TGTGCCAGTAGGCTGGGGGAGACCCAGTACTTC. Amino acids: CASRLGETQYF.

The J gene is TRBJ2-7, the V gene TRBV7-8; D unresolved. Germline V lookup: CDR1 SGHVS, CDR2 FQNEAQ. The V and J ends lost 0 bases and 0 bases respectively, with 12 bases between them. This CDR3 is built from 16 residues. This CDR3 reads CASSLAQMVASYEQYF. CDR3 nucleotide sequence: TGTGCCAGCAGCTTAGCGCAAATGGTAGCCTCCTACGAGCAGTACTTC.

This chain connects TRBV7-2 to TRBJ1-6; D gene ambiguous. The CDR3 contains 14 residues. Germline CDR1 reads SGHTA; CDR2 reads FQGNSA. V was pared by 2 bases and J by 6 bases, with 8 bases between. DNA for the CDR3: TGTGCCAGCAGCTTAAACAGCCTTAATTCACCCCTCCACTTT. As protein: CASSLNSLNSPLHF.

This chain connects TRBV11-2 to TRBJ1-2; 9 bases agree with TRBD1. Germline CDR1 SGHAT, CDR2 FQNNGV. The CDR3 runs to 13 residues. The CDR3: CAVWDREVGGYTF. CDR3 in DNA: TGTGCAGTTTGGGACAGGGAGGTGGGTGGCTACACCTTC.

The rearrangement uses TRBV14 and TRBJ2-5; 13 bases agree with TRBD2. Looked up from germline, CDR1 is SGHDN and CDR2 is FVKESK. This CDR3 has 16 amino acids. Trimming removed 4 bases from V and 1 base from J; junction bases left unmatched: 3. DNA for the CDR3: TGTGCCAGCAGCCGGCGACTAGCGGGGGGCCAAGAGACCCAGTACTTC. Translation: CASSRRLAGGQETQYF. Full variable domain (missing parts from reference TRBV14 and TRBJ2-5): EAGVTQFPSHSVIEKGQTVTLRCDPISGHDNLYWYRRVMGKEIKFLLHFVKESKQDESGMPNNRFLAERTGGTYSTLKVQPAELEDSGVYFCASSRRLAGGQETQYFGPGTRLLVL.

V gene TRBV6-1 combines with J gene TRBJ2-3; the match to TRBD1 covers 7 bases. The CDR3 is made up of 14 amino acids. Trimming removed 7 bases from V and 8 bases from J; junction bases left unmatched: 12. Germline lookup yields CDR1 MNHNS and CDR2 SASEGT. CDR3 DNA sequence: TGTGCCAGCACCCCCCAAGGGGGCCTCGGTACGCAGTATTTT. As protein: CASTPQGGLGTQYF.

Here the CDR3 DNA reads TGTGCCAGCAGCCTAGTGGCGGGGGCAGGTGAGACCCAGTACTTC. Translation gives CASSLVAGAGETQYF. The chain uses TRBV7-9 and TRBJ2-5; TRBD2 might be the D (7 bases). Germline V CDR1 and CDR2: SEHNR, FQNEAQ (reference sequence). V was trimmed by 5 bases and J by 5 bases, leaving 18 bases between them. This CDR3 comprises 15 residues.

The CDR3 is CASSLATGGEETQYF. As DNA, the CDR3 is TGCGCCAGCAGCTTGGCGACAGGGGGAGAAGAGACCCAGTACTTC. This sequence joins TRBV5-1 and TRBJ2-5; 9 bases are shared with TRBD1. V was clipped by 0 bases and J by 3 bases; unmatched bases: 3. The CDR3 is made up of 15 amino acids. From germline, CDR1 is SGHRS and CDR2 YFSETQ.

V and J are TRBV5-4 and TRBJ1-6; 7 bases line up with TRBD1. Germline V gives CDR1 SGHNT, CDR2 YYREEE (reference sequence). The CDR3 is 15 amino acids. The CDR3, as DNA: TGTGCTTACCGGGGGACAGCTAAGGGCGGCTCACCCCTCCACTTT. Encoded protein: CAYRGTAKGGSPLHF.

The rearrangement uses TRBV6-1 and TRBJ1-2; no definite D call. Germline V CDR1 and CDR2: MNHNS, SASEGT. The CDR3 runs 14 residues. V shed 7 bases and J shed 3 bases, with 15 bases lying between them. The CDR3 sequence is CASTRTTRDYGYTF. As DNA, the CDR3 is TGTGCCAGCACCAGAACGACCAGAGACTATGGCTACACCTTC.

This chain joins TRBV6-1 and TRBJ1-5; maybe TRBD1 (6 bases). Germline CDR1 is MNHNS and CDR2 is SASEGT. Trimming removed 8 bases from V and 7 bases from J, with 18 bases in between. The CDR3 is 14 residues long. The CDR3 sequence is CASGRTGFGQPQHF. The CDR3 region has the DNA TGTGCCAGCGGAAGAACAGGGTTCGGCCAGCCCCAGCATTTT.

The genes are TRBV7-2 and TRBJ2-3; no clear D gene. V was trimmed by 1 base and J by 3 bases, leaving 8 bases between them. The CDR3 loop spans 14 amino acids. Germline V gene sequence: CDR1 SGHTA, CDR2 FQGNSA. The CDR3 sequence: CASSLVSETDTQYF. DNA of the CDR3: TGTGCCAGCAGCTTAGTGTCGGAGACAGATACGCAGTATTTT.

CDR3 coding DNA: TGTGCCAGCAGTGTCCCCACAGGGGGCTCTAGTGAAAAACTGTTTTTT. The encoded protein is CASSVPTGGSSEKLFF. The V call is TRBV6-1, the J call TRBJ1-4, with 9 bases aligning to TRBD1. Germline V lookup: CDR1 MNHNS, CDR2 SASEGT. Trimming cost V 4 bases and J 7 bases; bases outside gene matches: 10. CDR3 length: 16 residues.

The chain employs TRBV6-1 and TRBJ2-3; D is perhaps TRBD2 (6 bases). V shed 4 bases and J shed 4 bases, with 12 bases lying between them. The CDR3 has 14 residues. The V gene's germline CDR1 is MNHNS and CDR2 SASEGT. The CDR3 DNA is TGTGCCAGCAGTGCTCTAGCGTTAGCAGATACGCAGTATTTT. Its translation: CASSALALADTQYF.

In DNA form, the CDR3 reads TGTGCCAGCAGCGTAGGCTTAGCGGGGGGGACCAATGAGCAGTTCTTC. Protein sequence: CASSVGLAGGTNEQFF. V usage is TRBV9 and J usage is TRBJ2-1; the match to TRBD2 covers 11 bases. Germline lookup yields CDR1 SGDLS and CDR2 YYNGEE. After removal of 0 bases from V and 6 bases from J, the junction contained 5 bases not matched to a gene. The CDR3 has 16 residues.

This clonotype was counted a few times. The genes are TRBV6-1 and TRBJ1-5; tentatively, D is TRBD1 (6 bases). The CDR3 spans 18 residues. Trimming removed 6 bases at V and 0 bases at J, with 21 bases between. Germline assignment: CDR1 MNHNS and CDR2 SASEGT. Here the CDR3 reads CASSSGAGVRYSNQPQHF. The CDR3 DNA is TGTGCCAGCAGCTCAGGGGCAGGGGTGAGATATAGCAATCAGCCCCAGCATTTT.

This clonotype was detected only a few times. This sequence joins TRBV24-1 and TRBJ2-3; D is unclear. Germline assignment: CDR1 KGHDR and CDR2 SFDVKD. The CDR3 is 15 residues long. V was pared by 5 bases and J by 0 bases, with 11 bases between. The CDR3 reads CATSVDTTSTDTQYF. CDR3 nucleotide sequence: TGTGCCACCAGTGTAGACACCACTAGCACAGATACGCAGTATTTT.

The V and J genes are TRBV5-4 and TRBJ2-6; 8 bases match TRBD2. The V gene's germline CDR1 is SGHNT and CDR2 YYREEE (reference sequence). The CDR3 runs to 18 residues. Losses at the gene ends were 0 bases for V and 1 base for J; bases not matched to a gene: 6. CDR3 DNA: TGTGCCAGCAGCTTGGGCGGACTAGCAACTTCTGGGGCCAACGTCCTGACTTTC. Protein product: CASSLGGLATSGANVLTF.

The gene calls are TRBV24-1 and TRBJ2-5; the D gene could be TRBD1 or TRBD2 (6 bases each). Germline lookup yields CDR1 KGHDR and CDR2 SFDVKD. V was shortened by 3 bases and J by 5 bases, with 12 bases between the two germline ends. CDR3 length: 14 amino acids. CDR3 DNA: TGTGCCACCAGTGATCGGGGGCGCGAGGAGACCCAGTACTTC. Its protein product is CATSDRGREETQYF.

This chain links TRBV30 with TRBJ1-6; D is undetermined. This CDR3 region has 14 residues. The V and J ends lost 0 bases and 5 bases respectively, with 8 bases between them. The germline V gene has CDR1 GTSNPN and CDR2 SVGIG (reference sequence). The CDR3, as DNA: TGTGCCTGGAGTGTCGGATCGGATAATTCACCCCTCCACTTT. Encoded protein: CAWSVGSDNSPLHF.

V gene TRBV15 combines with J gene TRBJ1-3, with a possible D match to TRBD1 (5 bases). The CDR3 totals 16 residues. V lost 3 bases and J lost 0, with 12 bases in between. Germline CDR1 LNHNV, CDR2 YYDKDF (reference sequence). This CDR3 reads CATSSWGGTSGNTIYF. The CDR3 nucleotides are TGTGCCACCAGCAGCTGGGGCGGGACCTCTGGAAACACCATATATTTT. Full variable domain (remainder filled in from reference TRBV15 and TRBJ1-3): DAMVIQNPRYQVTQFGKPVTLSCSQTLNHNVMYWYQQKSSQAPKLLFHYYDKDFNNEADTPDNFQSRRPNTSFCFLDIRSPGLGDTAMYLCATSSWGGTSGNTIYFGEGSWLTVV.

The chain joins TRBV7-6 to TRBJ1-2; 7 bases are shared with TRBD1. This CDR3 has 15 amino acids. V shed 4 bases, J shed 1 base, and the junction held 6 bases outside the gene matches. Germline-derived CDR1 and CDR2 are SGHVS and FNYEAQ. The CDR3 DNA reads as TGTGCCAGCAGCTCAGACAGGGCTGTTAACTATGGCTACACCTTC. It is translated as CASSSDRAVNYGYTF. Full variable domain (remainder filled in from reference TRBV7-6 and TRBJ1-2): GAGVSQSPRYKVTKRGQDVALRCDPISGHVSLYWYRQALGQGPEFLTYFNYEAQQDKSGLPNDRFSAERPEGSISTLTIQRTEQRDSAMYRCASSSDRAVNYGYTFGSGTRLTVV.

The table lists this clonotype with a count of one. V and J are TRBV12-3 or TRBV12-4 and TRBJ2-3; 7 bases agree with TRBD2. The CDR3 covers 14 residues. Trimming at V came to 6 bases and at J to 0 bases, leaving 3 bases not matched to a gene. The CDR3 loop reads CASRSGVSTDTQYF. CDR3 bases: TGTGCCAGCAGGAGCGGGGTGAGCACAGATACGCAGTATTTT.

The V gene is TRBV19, the J gene TRBJ1-5, with D uncertain. There are 16 residues in the CDR3. The V and J ends lost 3 bases and 0 bases respectively, with 12 bases between them. Germline lookup yields CDR1 LNHDA and CDR2 SQIVND (reference sequence). CDR3 nucleotide sequence: TGTGCCAGTAGTATTAGTACGATAGGTAGCAATCAGCCCCAGCATTTT. The encoded protein is CASSISTIGSNQPQHF.

This clonotype has only one observation. This sequence joins TRBV29-1 and TRBJ2-7; weak D call: TRBD1 (6 bases). The CDR3 extends over 11 amino acids. Trimming stripped 6 bases from V and 2 bases from J, with 8 bases between. Germline V gene data show CDR1 as SQVTM and CDR2 as ANQGSEA. CDR3 sequence reads: CSVQGTYEQYF. As DNA, the CDR3 is TGCAGCGTGCAGGGGACCTACGAGCAGTACTTC.

The rearrangement uses TRBV11-2 and TRBJ2-5; D may match TRBD1 or TRBD2 (5 bases each). The CDR3 totals 17 residues. V was pared by 2 bases and J by 2 bases, with 18 bases between. From germline, CDR1 is SGHAT and CDR2 FQNNGV. The CDR3 protein is CASSLTRGVGWQETQYF. Here the CDR3 DNA reads TGTGCCAGCAGCTTAACGCGAGGGGTCGGGTGGCAAGAGACCCAGTACTTC. The full variable domain, rest sourced from reference TRBV11-2 and TRBJ2-5, is EAGVAQSPRYKIIEKRQSVAFWCNPISGHATLYWYQQILGQGPKLLIQFQNNGVVDDSQLPKDRFSAERLKGVDSTLKIQPAKLEDSAVYLCASSLTRGVGWQETQYFGPGTRLLVL.

This chain links TRBV19 with TRBJ2-3; D gene ambiguous. V lost 0 bases and J 3 bases, leaving 7 bases between the germline ends. CDR3 length: 14 residues. Germline CDR1 LNHDA, CDR2 SQIVND (reference sequence). The CDR3 sequence is CASSIDPKTDTQYF. CDR3 coding DNA: TGTGCCAGTAGTATAGATCCGAAGACAGATACGCAGTATTTT.